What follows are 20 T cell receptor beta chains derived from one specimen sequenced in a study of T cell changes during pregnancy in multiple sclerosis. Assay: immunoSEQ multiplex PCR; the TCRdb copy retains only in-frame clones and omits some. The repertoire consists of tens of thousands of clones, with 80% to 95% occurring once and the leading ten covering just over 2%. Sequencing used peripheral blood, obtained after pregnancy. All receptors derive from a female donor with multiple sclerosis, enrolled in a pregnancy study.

CDR3 amino acids: CAWSVQGEEQFF. The CDR3 nucleotides read TGTGCCTGGAGTGTGCAGGGGGAGGAGCAGTTCTTC. The gene calls are TRBV30 and TRBJ2-1; 7 bases align to TRBD1. The CDR3 is made up of 12 amino acids. CDR1 GTSNPN and CDR2 SVGIG come from the germline V gene (reference sequence). V gave up 0 bases and J gave up 10 bases; unmatched junction bases: 3.

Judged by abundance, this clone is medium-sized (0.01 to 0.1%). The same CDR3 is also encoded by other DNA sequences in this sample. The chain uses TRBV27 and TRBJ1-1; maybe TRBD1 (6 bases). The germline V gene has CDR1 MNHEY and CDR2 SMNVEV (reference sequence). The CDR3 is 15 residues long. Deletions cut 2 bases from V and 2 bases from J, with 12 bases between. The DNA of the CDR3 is TGTGCCAGCAGTTTAAGGAGCAGGGGTAACACTGAAGCTTTCTTT. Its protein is CASSLRSRGNTEAFF.

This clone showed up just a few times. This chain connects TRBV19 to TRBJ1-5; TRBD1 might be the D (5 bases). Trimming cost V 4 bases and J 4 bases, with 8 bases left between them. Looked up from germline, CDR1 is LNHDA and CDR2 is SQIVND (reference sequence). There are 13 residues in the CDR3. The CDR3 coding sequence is TGTGCCAGTAGTAGGGGCGAGAATCAGCCCCAGCATTTT. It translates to CASSRGENQPQHF.

The CDR3 region is CASSRLRGYGYTF. DNA for the CDR3: TGCGCCAGCAGCCGACTCAGAGGGTATGGCTACACCTTC. This chain uses TRBV4-3 with TRBJ1-2; D not resolved. Germline-derived CDR1 and CDR2 are LGHNA and YSLEER. Trimming pared 4 bases from V and 5 bases from J, leaving 11 bases between. The length of the CDR3 is 13 residues.

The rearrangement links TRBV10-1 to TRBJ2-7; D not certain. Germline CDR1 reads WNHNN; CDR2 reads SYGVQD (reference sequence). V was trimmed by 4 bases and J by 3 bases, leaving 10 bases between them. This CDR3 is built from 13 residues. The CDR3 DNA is TGCGCCAGCAGTGGAGGCAGAAGCTACGAGCAGTACTTC. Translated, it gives CASSGGRSYEQYF.

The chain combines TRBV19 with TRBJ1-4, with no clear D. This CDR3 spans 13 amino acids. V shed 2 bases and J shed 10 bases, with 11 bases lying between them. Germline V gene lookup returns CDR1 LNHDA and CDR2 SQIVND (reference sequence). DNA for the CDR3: TGTGCCAGTAGTATAAATGGCGGTGGAAAACTGTTTTTT. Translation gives CASSINGGGKLFF.

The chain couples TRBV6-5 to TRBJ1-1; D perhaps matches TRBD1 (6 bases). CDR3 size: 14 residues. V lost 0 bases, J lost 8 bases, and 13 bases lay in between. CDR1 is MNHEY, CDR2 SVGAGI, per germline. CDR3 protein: CASSYSIGQGEAFF. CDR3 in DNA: TGTGCCAGCAGTTACTCGATAGGGCAGGGGGAAGCTTTCTTT.

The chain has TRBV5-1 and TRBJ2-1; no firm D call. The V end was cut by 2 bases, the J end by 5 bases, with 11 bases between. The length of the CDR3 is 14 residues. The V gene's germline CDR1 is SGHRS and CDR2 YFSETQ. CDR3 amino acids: CASSFYEADNEQFF. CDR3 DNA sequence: TGCGCCAGCAGCTTCTACGAAGCCGACAATGAGCAGTTCTTC.

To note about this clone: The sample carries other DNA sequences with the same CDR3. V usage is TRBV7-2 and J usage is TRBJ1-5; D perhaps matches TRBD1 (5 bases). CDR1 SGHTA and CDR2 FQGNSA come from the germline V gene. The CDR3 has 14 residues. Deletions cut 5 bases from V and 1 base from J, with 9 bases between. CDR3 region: CASSPAGSNQPQHF. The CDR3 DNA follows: TGTGCCAGCAGCCCCGCAGGGAGCAATCAGCCCCAGCATTTT.

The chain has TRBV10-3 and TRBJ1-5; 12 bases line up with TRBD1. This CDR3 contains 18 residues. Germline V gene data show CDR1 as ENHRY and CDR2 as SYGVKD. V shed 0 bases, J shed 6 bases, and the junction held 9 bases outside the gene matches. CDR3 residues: CAISESMLGTGGFQPQHF. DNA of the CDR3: TGTGCCATCAGTGAGTCTATGTTAGGGACAGGGGGCTTTCAGCCCCAGCATTTT.

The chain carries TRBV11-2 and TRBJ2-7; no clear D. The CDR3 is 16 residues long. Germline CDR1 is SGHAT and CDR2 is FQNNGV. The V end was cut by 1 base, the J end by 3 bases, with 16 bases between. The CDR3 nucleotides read TGTGCCAGCAGCTTAGGGGCCGGATCCTTTAACTACGAGCAGTACTTC. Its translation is CASSLGAGSFNYEQYF.

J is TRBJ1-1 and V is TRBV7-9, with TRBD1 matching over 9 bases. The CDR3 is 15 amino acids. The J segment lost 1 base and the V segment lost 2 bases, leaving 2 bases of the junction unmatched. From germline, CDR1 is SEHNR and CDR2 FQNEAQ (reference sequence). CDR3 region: CASSLMGQGNTEAFF. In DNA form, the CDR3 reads TGTGCCAGCAGCTTAATGGGACAGGGGAACACTGAAGCTTTCTTT.

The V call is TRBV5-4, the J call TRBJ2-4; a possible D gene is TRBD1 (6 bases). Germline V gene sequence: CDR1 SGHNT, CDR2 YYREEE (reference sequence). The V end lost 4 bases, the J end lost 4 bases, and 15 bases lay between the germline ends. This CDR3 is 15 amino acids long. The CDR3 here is CASSHPDRPKNIQYF. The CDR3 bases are TGTGCCAGCAGCCACCCAGACAGGCCGAAAAACATTCAGTACTTC.

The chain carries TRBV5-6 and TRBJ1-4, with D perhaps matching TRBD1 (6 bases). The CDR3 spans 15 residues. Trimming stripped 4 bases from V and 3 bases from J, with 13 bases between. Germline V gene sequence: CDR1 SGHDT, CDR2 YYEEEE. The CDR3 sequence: CASSPGQSPNEKLFF. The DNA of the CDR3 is TGTGCCAGCAGCCCCGGACAGTCCCCTAATGAAAAACTGTTTTTT. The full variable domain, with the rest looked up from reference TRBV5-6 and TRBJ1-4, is DAGVTQSPTHLIKTRGQQVTLRCSPKSGHDTVSWYQQALGQGPQFIFQYYEEEERQRGNFPDRFSGHQFPNYSSELNVNALLLGDSALYLCASSPGQSPNEKLFFGSGTQLSVL.

The CDR3 sequence is CASSYGISTEAFF. CDR3 bases: TGTGCCAGCAGTTACGGTATTAGCACTGAAGCTTTCTTT. V gene TRBV6-5 combines with J gene TRBJ1-1; no firm D call. V was shortened by 2 bases and J by 4 bases, with 8 bases between the two germline ends. The V gene's germline CDR1 is MNHEY and CDR2 SVGAGI. The CDR3 is made up of 13 amino acids.

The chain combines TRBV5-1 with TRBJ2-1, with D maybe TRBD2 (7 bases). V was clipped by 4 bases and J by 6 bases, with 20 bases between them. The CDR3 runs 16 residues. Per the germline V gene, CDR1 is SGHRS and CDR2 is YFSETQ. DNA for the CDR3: TGCGCCAGCAGCCTAACGGGGGGCCGTGGTACCAATGAGCAGTTCTTC. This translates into CASSLTGGRGTNEQFF.

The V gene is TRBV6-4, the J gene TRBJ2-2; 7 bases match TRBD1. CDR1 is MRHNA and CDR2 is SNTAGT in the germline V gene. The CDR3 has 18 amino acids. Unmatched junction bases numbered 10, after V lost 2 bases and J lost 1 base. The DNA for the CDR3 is TGTGCCAGCAGTGACCAACGAGTTGACAGGGAGAACACCGGGGAGCTGTTTTTT. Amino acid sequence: CASSDQRVDRENTGELFF.

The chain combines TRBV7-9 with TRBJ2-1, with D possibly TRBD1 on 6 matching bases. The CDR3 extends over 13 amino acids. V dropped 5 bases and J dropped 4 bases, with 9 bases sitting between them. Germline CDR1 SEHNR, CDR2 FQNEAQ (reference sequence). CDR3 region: CASSPGQYNEQFF. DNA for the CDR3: TGTGCCAGCAGCCCTGGACAGTACAATGAGCAGTTCTTC.

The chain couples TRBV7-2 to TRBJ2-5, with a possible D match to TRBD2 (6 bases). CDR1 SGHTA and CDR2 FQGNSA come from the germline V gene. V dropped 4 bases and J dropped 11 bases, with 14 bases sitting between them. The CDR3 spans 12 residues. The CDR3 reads CASSSEGRDQYF. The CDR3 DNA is TGTGCCAGCAGCTCGGAAGGGCGGGATCAGTACTTC.

CDR3 protein: CASSADIWEALPSYEQYF. The CDR3 DNA reads TGTGCCAGCAGTGCCGACATCTGGGAGGCCCTCCCGTCCTACGAGCAGTACTTC. The chain employs TRBV6-1 and TRBJ2-7, with D perhaps matching TRBD2 (6 bases). This CDR3 spans 18 amino acids. The germline V gene encodes CDR1 MNHNS and CDR2 SASEGT. Trimming stripped 4 bases from V and 1 base from J, with 23 bases between.